These 24 T cell receptor beta chains share one sample of origin, sequenced in a study of T-cell reconstitution after alpha-beta-depleted transplantation in children. Unique molecular identifiers were used to barcode this TCRbeta library. TCRdb recomputed calls from the PCR reads with MiXCR, one row per CDR3 protein. This table has about 260,000 distinct CDR3 sequences, roughly 7.7% appearing once. The specimen was PBMCs, mostly from graft donor cells, collected 180 days after TCRalphabeta/CD19-depleted stem cell transplant. These receptor sequences come from a male patient aged 5 to 17 who had a stem cell transplant for acute lymphoblastic leukemia, so the T cells may come from the graft donor.

This clonotype was counted at least ten times. This sequence joins TRBV21-1 and TRBJ1-2; TRBD1, the table's D call, was not compared with the DNA. TRBV21-1 is described as a pseudogene. The CDR3 is made up of 16 amino acids. As DNA, the CDR3 is TGTGCCAGCAGCAACGGAACAGGGGGAATTTACACAGGCTACACCTTC. This encodes CASSNGTGGIYTGYTF.

This clonotype was recorded many times. CDR3 protein: CASSPAGGLAQYF. Written as DNA, the CDR3 is TGTGCCAGCAGCCCAGCTGGGGGACTAGCGCAGTATTTT. This chain links TRBV7-2 with TRBJ2-3; 8 bases line up with TRBD2. Germline V gene data show CDR1 as SGHTA and CDR2 as FQGNSA. V lost 5 bases and J lost 10; bases outside the gene matches: 8. The CDR3 has 13 amino acids.

This clonotype was observed many times. V is TRBV5-1 and J is TRBJ2-7, with D uncertain. V lost 5 bases and J lost 6, with 15 bases in between. The CDR3 totals 13 residues. Germline loops: CDR1 SGHRS, CDR2 YFSETQ. The CDR3 sequence: CASRFGSLSEQYF. CDR3 DNA: TGCGCCAGCAGATTTGGGTCCCTCAGCGAGCAGTACTTC.

At least ten counts were recorded for this clonotype. The chain has TRBV9 and TRBJ2-3; D may be TRBD2 (7 bases). This CDR3 contains 17 residues. V was clipped by 2 bases and J by 2 bases, with 18 bases between them. The V gene's germline CDR1 is SGDLS and CDR2 YYNGEE. CDR3 nucleotides: TGTGCCAGCAGCGTTTCCCCGAGGGGGACTACCACAGATACGCAGTATTTT. Amino acid sequence: CASSVSPRGTTTDTQYF.

This clonotype showed up many times. CDR3 residues: CASSQLGRGRDEQFF. DNA for the CDR3: TGTGCCAGCAGCCAGCTAGGAAGAGGTCGGGATGAGCAGTTCTTC. This chain joins TRBV7-2 and TRBJ2-1, with no clear D. V was pared by 5 bases and J by 8 bases, with 19 bases between. This CDR3 has 15 residues. Germline V lookup: CDR1 SGHTA, CDR2 FQGNSA.

There are many counts of this clonotype. J is TRBJ1-4 and V is TRBV29-1; weak D call: TRBD1 (5 bases). V lost 4 bases and J 6 bases, leaving 21 bases between the germline ends. In germline, CDR1 is SQVTM, CDR2 ANQGSEA. The CDR3 loop spans 16 amino acids. The CDR3 protein is CSVASGTQGPHEKLFF. In nucleotides, the CDR3 is TGCAGCGTTGCGTCCGGGACCCAAGGGCCACATGAAAAACTGTTTTTT. The full variable domain, in which reference TRBV29-1 and TRBJ1-4 provide the parts outside the CDR3, is SAVISQKPSRDICQRGTSLTIQCQVDSQVTMMFWYRQQPGQSLTLIATANQGSEATYESGFVIDKFPISRPNLTFSTLTVSNMSPEDSSIYLCSVASGTQGPHEKLFFGSGTQLSVL.

This clonotype was observed at least ten times. The chain links TRBV7-2 to TRBJ2-2; 9 nucleotides match TRBD2. The length of the CDR3 is 16 residues. Germline values: CDR1 SGHTA, CDR2 FQGNSA. Unmatched junction bases numbered 7, after V lost 2 bases and J lost 6 bases. CDR3 coding DNA: TGTGCCAGCAGCTTATCGGCGGGGGGGCCCCCCGGGGAGCTGTTTTTT. Translation: CASSLSAGGPPGELFF. The whole variable domain, remainder taken from reference TRBV7-2 and TRBJ2-2, is GAGVSQSPSNKVTEKGKDVELRCDPISGHTALYWYRQSLGQGLEFLIYFQGNSAPDKSGLPSDRFSAERTGGSVSTLTIQRTQQEDSAVYLCASSLSAGGPPGELFFGEGSRLTVL.

This clonotype was seen at least ten times. The chain uses TRBV5-1 and TRBJ2-5; 7 positions match TRBD2. Germline lookup yields CDR1 SGHRS and CDR2 YFSETQ. Trimming at V came to 2 bases and at J to 2 bases, leaving 0 bases not matched to a gene. The CDR3 has 13 residues. CDR3 region: CASSFGGQETQYF. The CDR3 DNA follows: TGCGCCAGCAGCTTCGGGGGGCAAGAGACCCAGTACTTC.

This clonotype was recorded at least ten times. The chain recombines TRBV3-1 with TRBJ1-2; the match to TRBD1 covers 9 bases. Germline V lookup: CDR1 LGHDT, CDR2 YNNKEL (reference sequence). V was clipped by 0 bases and J by 2 bases; unmatched bases: 4. The CDR3 has 16 residues. The CDR3 region has the DNA TGTGCCAGCAGCCAAGACCGACAGGGGGGGAACTATGGCTACACCTTC. It specifies CASSQDRQGGNYGYTF.

This clonotype was seen repeatedly, ten times or more. V usage is TRBV5-1 and J usage is TRBJ1-4, with D possibly TRBD1 on 5 matching bases. V was cut by 0 bases and J by 5 bases, with 8 bases left in between. This CDR3 is built from 14 residues. The germline CDR1 and CDR2 sequences are SGHRS and YFSETQ. CDR3 in amino acids: CASSLGRGNEKLFF. CDR3 nucleotide sequence: TGCGCCAGCAGCTTGGGACGGGGGAATGAAAAACTGTTTTTT.

This chain uses TRBV28 with TRBJ2-1, with D possibly being TRBD1 (5 bases). Trimming pared 2 bases from V and 0 bases from J, leaving 8 bases between. This CDR3 region has 15 residues. Germline V gene data show CDR1 as MDHEN and CDR2 as SYDVKM. The chain's CDR3 is CASSLIQGSYNEQFF. The CDR3 bases are TGTGCCAGCAGTTTAATCCAGGGCTCCTACAATGAGCAGTTCTTC.

In its sample, this clonotype was seen many times. The chain has TRBV2 and TRBJ2-4, with 8 bases matching TRBD1. The CDR3 runs 13 residues. Germline V lookup: CDR1 SNHLY, CDR2 FYNNEI. V gave up 7 bases and J gave up 5 bases; unmatched junction bases: 4. Written as DNA, the CDR3 is TGTGCCAGCACCTTGGACAGGGAAAACATTCAGTACTTC. Translating gives CASTLDRENIQYF.

As for this clonotype: This clone may be a read error of a much larger clone one base away. The chain has TRBV3-1 and TRBJ2-3, with 7 nucleotides matching TRBD1. This CDR3 comprises 15 residues. Germline CDR1 is LGHDT and CDR2 is YNNKEL (reference sequence). The CDR3 spells CAGSQRGPSTDTQYF. CDR3 DNA: TGTGCCGGCAGCCAGAGGGGGCCCAGCACAGATACGCAGTATTTT.

This clonotype occurred many times. The rearrangement uses TRBV7-2 and TRBJ1-3; maybe TRBD1 (6 bases). Trimming took off 1 base at V and 0 bases at J, with 7 bases between the two ends. Germline V gives CDR1 SGHTA, CDR2 FQGNSA. The CDR3 loop spans 15 amino acids. This CDR3 is CASSLDRVSGNTIYF. The CDR3 DNA reads as TGTGCCAGCAGCTTAGACAGGGTCTCTGGAAACACCATATATTTT.

A few counts support this clonotype. The chain has TRBV4-3 and TRBJ2-1; 16 bases are a match to TRBD2. With 0 bases clipped from V and 9 bases from J, the junction kept 5 bases outside the gene matches. This CDR3 is built from 17 residues. The germline CDR1 and CDR2 sequences are LGHNA and YSLEER. The CDR3 region has the DNA TGCGCCAGCAGCCAAGATCTGGGGACTAGCGGGGGGGGTGAGCAGTTCTTC. It is translated as CASSQDLGTSGGGEQFF.

This clonotype was detected many times. V usage is TRBV6-1 and J usage is TRBJ1-1, with TRBD1 matching 9 bases. The J segment lost 1 base and the V segment lost 7 bases, leaving 10 bases of the junction unmatched. This CDR3 has 16 residues. The germline V gene encodes CDR1 MNHNS and CDR2 SASEGT. This CDR3 reads CASTVDRGGWNTEAFF. CDR3 bases: TGTGCCAGCACCGTCGACAGGGGGGGATGGAACACTGAAGCTTTCTTT.

In its sample, this clonotype was seen many times. The rearrangement links TRBV5-1 to TRBJ2-1, with no clear D. The germline gives CDR1 SGHRS, CDR2 YFSETQ. The CDR3 is 15 amino acids. Trimming took 0 bases from V and 0 from J, leaving 7 bases between them. CDR3 bases: TGCGCCAGCAGCTTGGGGATCAGCTCCTACAATGAGCAGTTCTTC. This sequence encodes CASSLGISSYNEQFF. Combining the CDR3 with reference TRBV5-1 and TRBJ2-1 gives the whole variable domain KAGVTQTPRYLIKTRGQQVTLSCSPISGHRSVSWYQQTPGQGLQFLFEYFSETQRNKGNFPGRFSGRQFSNSRSEMNVSTLELGDSALYLCASSLGISSYNEQFFGPGTRLTVL.

This clonotype was counted ten times or more. Here the CDR3 DNA reads TGTGCCAGCAGCTCTAGCGGGAGGGTAGTAGAGACCCAGTACTTC. Its protein is CASSSSGRVVETQYF. This chain joins TRBV7-3 and TRBJ2-5, with TRBD2 matching over 12 bases. V trimming: 4 bases; J trimming: 4 bases; junction bases outside the gene matches: 4. Germline CDR1 is SGHTA and CDR2 is FQGTGA. This CDR3 has 15 residues.

This clonotype was recorded at least ten times. Germline is not matched at one junction end, which may reflect a read error. J is TRBJ2-6 and V is TRBV7-7; D may be TRBD2 (6 bases). Per the germline V gene, CDR1 is SSHAT and CDR2 is FNYEAQ (reference sequence). The CDR3 contains 16 residues. The CDR3, as DNA: TGTGCTAGCACCAACGCGGGCGGGGATGGGGCCAACGTCCTGACTTTC. Residues: CASTNAGGDGANVLTF.

Many counts were recorded for this clonotype. The rearrangement joins TRBV20-1 to TRBJ1-5, with TRBD1 identical over 7 bases. V dropped 4 bases and J dropped 4; count of bases not matched to a gene: 10. Germline V lookup: CDR1 DFQATT, CDR2 SNEGSKA (reference sequence). This CDR3 is built from 15 residues. CDR3 sequence reads: CSATPGQVLNQPQHF. In DNA form, the CDR3 reads TGCAGTGCTACTCCCGGACAGGTCTTAAATCAGCCCCAGCATTTT.

At least ten counts were recorded for this clonotype. This chain joins TRBV18 and TRBJ2-5; D is ambiguous. This CDR3 has 14 amino acids. Trimming took off 6 bases at V and 3 bases at J, with 14 bases between the two ends. Germline V gives CDR1 KGHSH, CDR2 LQKENI. CDR3 in DNA: TGTGCCAGCTCTCCTATTCGAAAGGAAGAGACCCAGTACTTC. Amino acid sequence: CASSPIRKEETQYF.

This clonotype has at least ten counts. The chain links TRBV7-9 to TRBJ2-7, with D possibly matching TRBD1 (6 bases). The V gene lost 0 bases and the J gene lost 2 bases, with 11 bases spanning the gap. The CDR3 runs 15 residues. Germline values: CDR1 SEHNR, CDR2 FQNEAQ (reference sequence). For the CDR3, the DNA is TGTGCCAGCAGCTTAGCGACCGGACAGACCTACGAGCAGTACTTC. Amino acids: CASSLATGQTYEQYF.

At least ten counts were recorded for this clonotype. The V gene is TRBV7-3, the J gene TRBJ2-1; the D gene is possibly TRBD2 (6 bases). The CDR3 is 12 amino acids. The germline V and J ends were trimmed by 5 bases and 7 bases, with 9 bases remaining between them. The germline CDR1 and CDR2 sequences are SGHTA and FQGTGA. The CDR3 bases are TGTGCCAGCAGCGGGACTTTAAATGAGCAGTTCTTC. This translates into CASSGTLNEQFF.

V is TRBV19 and J is TRBJ2-1; 12 bases are shared with TRBD2. Germline CDR1 LNHDA, CDR2 SQIVND (reference sequence). V gave up 5 bases and J gave up 9 bases; unmatched junction bases: 8. This CDR3 has 15 residues. The CDR3 reads CASSALAGGPGEQFF. The DNA of the CDR3 is TGTGCCAGTAGTGCCCTAGCGGGAGGGCCGGGTGAGCAGTTCTTC.